The 15 T cell receptor beta chains below were found in one sample sequenced in a study of beta chain features in type 1 diabetes. Expressed TCRB transcripts were sequenced after all isolated RNA was converted to cDNA. Data came from immunoSEQ multiplex PCR; TCRdb stores just in-frame clones and leaves some out. The sample carries about 290,000 clones, roughly 8% recorded once. Material for sequencing was central memory CD4+ T cells from blood. Receptors originate from a woman under 30 in good health.

This clone was seen a handful of times. The chain joins TRBV7-2 to TRBJ1-5, with D uncertain. The length of the CDR3 is 14 residues. Germline lookup yields CDR1 SGHTA and CDR2 FQGNSA. Trimming pared 4 bases from V and 11 bases from J, leaving 18 bases between. The CDR3 spells CASSSGQPGEAQHF. The CDR3 DNA is TGTGCCAGCAGCTCGGGTCAGCCGGGTGAGGCCCAGCATTTT.

The V call is TRBV18, the J call TRBJ2-5; 7 bases match TRBD1. This CDR3 is 15 amino acids long. Trimming took 3 bases from V and 4 from J; bases not matched to a gene: 8. Germline V CDR1 and CDR2: KGHSH, LQKENI. CDR3 amino acids: CASSPLDRDLETQYF. The CDR3 DNA is TGTGCCAGCTCACCCCTCGACAGGGACCTAGAGACCCAGTACTTC.

This clone was counted ten times or more. This chain links TRBV5-1 with TRBJ2-1; 7 bases align to TRBD2. Germline loops: CDR1 SGHRS, CDR2 YFSETQ. The junction had 6 bases not matched to a gene; V was cut back by 5 bases and J by 4 bases. The CDR3 is made up of 14 amino acids. In DNA, the CDR3 is TGCGCCAGCAGGAGGGACTATAATTACAATGAGCAGTTCTTC. As protein: CASRRDYNYNEQFF.

The chain uses TRBV29-1 and TRBJ1-5; D gene ambiguous. CDR3 size: 16 residues. V lost 4 bases and J 5 bases, leaving 21 bases between the germline ends. Germline V gene lookup returns CDR1 SQVTM and CDR2 ANQGSEA. For the CDR3, the DNA is TGCAGCGTTGGAAACCGGACGGGAAAGTCGGATCAGCCCCAGCATTTT. This encodes CSVGNRTGKSDQPQHF.

The rearrangement links TRBV7-2 to TRBJ1-5; no definite D call. The CDR3 runs to 14 residues. Trimming cost V 3 bases and J 1 base, with 7 bases left between them. In germline, CDR1 is SGHTA, CDR2 FQGNSA. In DNA form, the CDR3 reads TGTGCCAGCAGCTTTACCAGCAGCAATCAGCCCCAGCATTTT. Residues: CASSFTSSNQPQHF.

J is TRBJ2-3 and V is TRBV28; no definite D call. This CDR3 is built from 12 residues. The V end lost 2 bases, the J end lost 7 bases, and 7 bases lay between the germline ends. Looked up from germline, CDR1 is MDHEN and CDR2 is SYDVKM. This CDR3 is CASSLDGNTQYF. The CDR3 DNA sequence: TGTGCCAGCAGTTTAGATGGCAATACGCAGTATTTT.

The rearrangement uses TRBV9 and TRBJ2-1; 7 positions agree with TRBD1. The CDR3 is 13 residues long. Trimming removed 4 bases from V and 6 bases from J; junction bases left unmatched: 4. Germline V CDR1 and CDR2: SGDLS, YYNGEE. CDR3 bases: TGTGCCAGCAGCCCCACAGGGGTCAATGAGCAGTTCTTC. Amino acid sequence: CASSPTGVNEQFF.

This clone was observed a few times. This chain links TRBV5-4 with TRBJ2-5, with TRBD2 matching over 8 bases. CDR3 length: 14 amino acids. CDR1 and CDR2 from the germline V gene are SGHNT and YYREEE (reference sequence). After removal of 2 bases from V and 2 bases from J, the junction contained 2 bases not matched to a gene. The CDR3 protein is CASSFPGGQETQYF. The CDR3 nucleotides read TGTGCCAGCAGCTTCCCGGGGGGGCAAGAGACCCAGTACTTC.

This CDR3 is CASSPNKPGQETQYF. Written as DNA, the CDR3 is TGCGCCAGCAGCCCCAACAAGCCAGGCCAAGAGACCCAGTACTTC. The rearrangement uses TRBV4-3 and TRBJ2-5, with D unresolved. Germline V gene lookup returns CDR1 LGHNA and CDR2 YSLEER. Trimming pared 4 bases from V and 1 base from J, leaving 13 bases between. The CDR3 has 15 amino acids.

This clone came up many times. This rearrangement joins TRBV7-2 to TRBJ2-5; 8 positions agree with TRBD2. The CDR3 is 16 residues long. With V trimmed by 4 bases and J by 4 bases, 11 bases remained unmatched. Per germline, CDR1 SGHTA and CDR2 FQGNSA. Here the CDR3 DNA reads TGTGCCAGCAGCTCATCCCGAGCGGGAGTGCGAGAGACCCAGTACTTC. It yields the protein CASSSSRAGVRETQYF.

There are many counts of this clone. This chain joins TRBV27 and TRBJ2-7; D ambiguous. The V gene lost 5 bases and the J gene lost 4 bases, with 15 bases spanning the gap. The CDR3 spans 14 residues. The V gene's germline CDR1 is MNHEY and CDR2 SMNVEV (reference sequence). CDR3 sequence (DNA): TGTGCCAGCAGTCTTAACACGGGCAAGTACGAGCAGTACTTC. As protein: CASSLNTGKYEQYF.

This clone showed up just a few times. V gene TRBV4-3 combines with J gene TRBJ2-3; 8 bases align to TRBD2. Trimming cost V 0 bases and J 3 bases; bases outside gene matches: 2. Germline loops: CDR1 LGHNA, CDR2 YSLEER. The CDR3 contains 15 residues. The CDR3 DNA is TGCGCCAGCAGCCAAGAGAGCGGGGGAACAGATACGCAGTATTTT. This translates into CASSQESGGTDTQYF.

This clone was detected only a few times. This sequence joins TRBV10-3 and TRBJ2-5; maybe TRBD2 (6 bases). The germline V and J ends were trimmed by 11 bases and 1 base, with 14 bases remaining between them. CDR1 is ENHRY, CDR2 SYGVKD, per germline. This CDR3 contains 13 residues. The CDR3 DNA follows: TGTGCCGCCCAACGGGGGATCCAAGAGACCCAGTACTTC. Translating gives CAAQRGIQETQYF.

In this sample, this clone turned up a few times. Mismatch with germline at one junction end may stem from a read error. The chain carries TRBV2 and TRBJ2-1, with a possible D match to TRBD1 (5 bases). Germline V gives CDR1 SNHLY, CDR2 FYNNEI. This CDR3 region has 13 residues. The CDR3 protein is CASSEDRYNEQFF. DNA of the CDR3: TGTGCCAGCAGCGAAGACAGATACAATGAGCAGTTCTTC.

Comments on this clone: A far larger clone is off by one base, so a read error is likely. V usage is TRBV28 and J usage is TRBJ2-6; TRBD1 aligns across 10 bases. The ends lost 6 bases at V and 1 base at J; junction bases unmatched: 9. This CDR3 has 18 amino acids. Germline CDR1 is MDHEN and CDR2 is SYDVKM. The CDR3 bases are TGTGCCAGCAGAAGGGCCGGACAGGGGGGTTCTGGGGCCAACGTCCTGACTTTC. This gives the protein CASRRAGQGGSGANVLTF.